Below, 4 T cell receptor beta chains from the same sample are listed, as sequenced in a study of cytomegalovirus exposure and HLA in healthy donors. Assay used: immunoSEQ multiplex PCR; TCRdb lists only in-frame clones, some missing. Among 120,000 or so clones, approximately 92% were seen once, and the ten largest hold around 1.1%. Source material: PBMCs. These receptors were obtained from a woman under 30 in good health and CMV-seronegative.

The gene calls are TRBV15 and TRBJ2-3; D possibly corresponds to TRBD2 (5 bases). CDR1 and CDR2 (germline): LNHNV, YYDKDF (reference sequence). Trimming shortened V by 0 bases and J by 0 bases, and 7 bases separated the two germline ends. This CDR3 contains 15 residues. CDR3 loop: CATSRDGVSTDTQYF. The CDR3 DNA is TGTGCCACCAGCAGAGACGGGGTTAGCACAGATACGCAGTATTTT.

This chain joins TRBV14 and TRBJ1-5; 11 positions agree with TRBD1. This CDR3 region has 16 residues. Germline CDR1 is SGHDN and CDR2 is FVKESK. The ends lost 5 bases at V and 2 bases at J; junction bases unmatched: 5. CDR3 protein: CASSRTGGAGNQPQHF. As DNA, the CDR3 is TGTGCCAGCAGCAGGACAGGGGGCGCGGGCAATCAGCCCCAGCATTTT.

This clone has a handful of counts. The chain carries TRBV19 and TRBJ2-1; TRBD1 might be the D (5 bases). CDR1 and CDR2 (germline): LNHDA, SQIVND (reference sequence). V lost 10 bases, J lost 2 bases, and 9 bases lay in between. This CDR3 comprises 12 residues. CDR3 bases: TGTGCCACCGACAGCCCCTACAATGAGCAGTTCTTC. Translating it yields CATDSPYNEQFF. The full variable domain, rest sourced from reference TRBV19 and TRBJ2-1, is DGGITQSPKYLFRKEGQNVTLSCEQNLNHDAMYWYRQDPGQGLRLIYYSQIVNDFQKGDIAEGYSVSREKKESFPLTVTSAQKNPTAFYLCATDSPYNEQFFGPGTRLTVL.

The chain combines TRBV5-6 with TRBJ1-2, with D possibly TRBD1 on 6 matching bases. The CDR3 totals 18 residues. Trimming shortened V by 2 bases and J by 5 bases, and 25 bases separated the two germline ends. The V gene's germline CDR1 is SGHDT and CDR2 YYEEEE. The CDR3 nucleotides read TGTGCCAGCAGCTTATGGTTACGGGACAAATTACGCGAATATGGCTACACCTTC. This gives the protein CASSLWLRDKLREYGYTF.